The rows below give T cell receptor beta chains drawn from one sample of a study of blood T cell repertoires in COVID-19. The protocol was immunoSEQ multiplex PCR, while the TCRdb copy is restricted to in-frame clones and leaves out a portion. The sample consists of 150,000 or so clones, about 80% of them appearing once. The specimen was peripheral blood. Source of these receptors: a woman aged 60-75 years with acute or convalescent COVID-19. CDR3s include the opening cysteine and the closing phenylalanine or tryptophan. Each record gives: V gene, clone size, J gene, D gene, CDR3 length, CDR3 DNA, CDR3 protein. The D gene is left open where the match is weak. Clone size is stated in some rows and not others, as once, few, many or a class when expanded.

V gene: TRBV24-1
clone size: few
J gene: TRBJ2-5
D gene: -
CDR3 length: 14
CDR3 DNA: TGTGCCACCAGTGCAGGGCAGATGGGGGAGACCCAGTACTTC
CDR3 protein: CATSAGQMGETQYF

V gene: TRBV6-4
clone size: -
J gene: TRBJ2-3
D gene: -
CDR3 length: 13
CDR3 DNA: TGTGCCAGCAGTGACCCCGTCACAGATACGCAGTATTTT
CDR3 protein: CASSDPVTDTQYF

V gene: TRBV4-2
clone size: -
J gene: TRBJ1-2
D gene: -
CDR3 length: 14
CDR3 DNA: TGTGCCAGCAGCCAAGATGCGACTAACTATGGCTACACCTTC
CDR3 protein: CASSQDATNYGYTF

V gene: TRBV11-2
clone size: -
J gene: TRBJ1-1
D gene: -
CDR3 length: 13
CDR3 DNA: TGTGCCATCCAAGACAGGATGAACACTGAAGCTTTCTTT
CDR3 protein: CAIQDRMNTEAFF

V gene: TRBV12-5
clone size: -
J gene: TRBJ1-1
D gene: -
CDR3 length: 13
CDR3 DNA: TGTGCTAGTGGCCAGGGATGGGGCACTGAAGCTTTCTTT
CDR3 protein: CASGQGWGTEAFF

V gene: TRBV5-5
clone size: once
J gene: TRBJ1-3
D gene: -
CDR3 length: 14
CDR3 DNA: TGTGCCAGCAGTAAGACAGGTGGAGAAAACACCATATATTTT
CDR3 protein: CASSKTGGENTIYF

V gene: TRBV27
clone size: once
J gene: TRBJ1-5
D gene: -
CDR3 length: 15
CDR3 DNA: TGTGCCAGCAGTTTAGGTAGTCAGGGGATTCAGCCCCAGCATTTT
CDR3 protein: CASSLGSQGIQPQHF

V gene: TRBV27
clone size: -
J gene: TRBJ2-7
D gene: -
CDR3 length: 14
CDR3 DNA: TGTGCCAGCAGTTTATGGGCCGGTCCCTACGAGCAGTACTTC
CDR3 protein: CASSLWAGPYEQYF

V gene: TRBV11-2
clone size: once
J gene: TRBJ1-2
D gene: TRBD1
CDR3 length: 14
CDR3 DNA: TGTGCCAGCAGCCCGAGACAGGGGGCGCCCGGCTACACCTTC
CDR3 protein: CASSPRQGAPGYTF

V gene: TRBV10-3
clone size: -
J gene: TRBJ2-1
D gene: TRBD2
CDR3 length: 16
CDR3 DNA: TGTGCCATCAGTCCCGGGACTAGCGGGGGAACCAATGAGCAGTTCTTC
CDR3 protein: CAISPGTSGGTNEQFF

V gene: TRBV5-1
clone size: -
J gene: TRBJ2-2
D gene: -
CDR3 length: 15
CDR3 DNA: TGCGCCAGCGGCCGGGACACCACGAACACCGGGGAGCTGTTTTTT
CDR3 protein: CASGRDTTNTGELFF

V gene: TRBV2
clone size: -
J gene: TRBJ1-5
D gene: -
CDR3 length: 12
CDR3 DNA: TGTGCCAGCACCACACAAAATCAGCCCCAGCATTTT
CDR3 protein: CASTTQNQPQHF

V gene: TRBV19
clone size: -
J gene: TRBJ2-5
D gene: -
CDR3 length: 13
CDR3 DNA: TGTGCCAGTAGTATAGGTCTAGCCGGGACCCAGTACTTC
CDR3 protein: CASSIGLAGTQYF

V gene: TRBV4-1
clone size: -
J gene: TRBJ2-5
D gene: -
CDR3 length: 13
CDR3 DNA: TGCGCCAGCAGCCGGAGACAGGCAGAGACCCAGTACTTC
CDR3 protein: CASSRRQAETQYF

V gene: TRBV11-2
clone size: -
J gene: TRBJ2-2
D gene: -
CDR3 length: 13
CDR3 DNA: TGTGCCAGCAGTCCCTACAGGACCGGGGAGCTGTTTTTT
CDR3 protein: CASSPYRTGELFF

V gene: TRBV3-1/TRBV3-2
clone size: -
J gene: TRBJ1-4
D gene: -
CDR3 length: 13
CDR3 DNA: TGTGCCAGCAGCCAGGGACTGTATGAAAAACTGTTTTTT
CDR3 protein: CASSQGLYEKLFF

V gene: TRBV13
clone size: once
J gene: TRBJ1-6
D gene: -
CDR3 length: 15
CDR3 DNA: TGTGCCAGCAGGGGAGGGAGCTCCTATAATTCACCCCTCCACTTT
CDR3 protein: CASRGGSSYNSPLHF

V gene: TRBV7-9
clone size: -
J gene: TRBJ1-2
D gene: TRBD1
CDR3 length: 16
CDR3 DNA: TGTGCCAGCAGCCCAGGGACAGGGGGCAGGGACTATGGCTACACCTTC
CDR3 protein: CASSPGTGGRDYGYTF

V gene: TRBV19
clone size: few
J gene: TRBJ1-1
D gene: -
CDR3 length: 13
CDR3 DNA: TGTGCCAGTAATTCGGGGGGAAGCACTGAAGCTTTCTTT
CDR3 protein: CASNSGGSTEAFF

V gene: TRBV4-2
clone size: -
J gene: TRBJ1-6
D gene: -
CDR3 length: 17
CDR3 DNA: TGTGCCAGCAGCCAAGATCTTGGTAACAGGATTAATTCACCCCTCCACTTT
CDR3 protein: CASSQDLGNRINSPLHF

V gene: TRBV7-9
clone size: -
J gene: TRBJ1-5
D gene: -
CDR3 length: 13
CDR3 DNA: TGTGCCAGCAGCTTGGAGCGGGGGCAGCCCCAGCATTTT
CDR3 protein: CASSLERGQPQHF

V gene: TRBV6-6
clone size: -
J gene: TRBJ2-4
D gene: -
CDR3 length: 14
CDR3 DNA: TGTGCCAGCAGGACGAATGCGGAGGGAAACATTCAGTACTTC
CDR3 protein: CASRTNAEGNIQYF

V gene: TRBV9
clone size: -
J gene: TRBJ1-6
D gene: -
CDR3 length: 14
CDR3 DNA: TGTGCCAGCAGCGCACCGATGGGGGGATCACCCCTCCACTTT
CDR3 protein: CASSAPMGGSPLHF

V gene: TRBV7-2
clone size: -
J gene: TRBJ2-1
D gene: TRBD1
CDR3 length: 17
CDR3 DNA: TGTGCCAGCAGTTTAAACCCCGGGACAGGGATATACAATGAGCAGTTCTTC
CDR3 protein: CASSLNPGTGIYNEQFF

V gene: TRBV6-5
clone size: -
J gene: TRBJ1-3
D gene: -
CDR3 length: 14
CDR3 DNA: TGTGCCAGCAGTTCCGGGACAAGGGGAAACACCATATATTTT
CDR3 protein: CASSSGTRGNTIYF

V gene: TRBV19
clone size: -
J gene: TRBJ1-2
D gene: TRBD1
CDR3 length: 14
CDR3 DNA: TGTGCCAGCAGGGGGGCAGGGGGAGACTATGGCTACACCTTC
CDR3 protein: CASRGAGGDYGYTF

V gene: TRBV5-1
clone size: -
J gene: TRBJ1-6
D gene: -
CDR3 length: 16
CDR3 DNA: TGCGCCAGCAGCTTGGAGGGCACTAACGGGATTTCACCCCTCCACTTT
CDR3 protein: CASSLEGTNGISPLHF

V gene: TRBV5-1
clone size: -
J gene: TRBJ2-1
D gene: TRBD2
CDR3 length: 15
CDR3 DNA: TGCGCCAGCAGCGGCGGGCGGGGGGGCCGCAATGAGCAGTTCTTC
CDR3 protein: CASSGGRGGRNEQFF

V gene: TRBV19
clone size: -
J gene: TRBJ2-1
D gene: TRBD2
CDR3 length: 16
CDR3 DNA: TGTGCCAGTAGCCAACTGCTAGCGGGGGGATACAGTGAGCAGTTCTTC
CDR3 protein: CASSQLLAGGYSEQFF

V gene: TRBV6-5
clone size: -
J gene: TRBJ1-3
D gene: TRBD1
CDR3 length: 15
CDR3 DNA: TGTGCCAGCAGTACAGGGGGCTTAGTTGGAAACACCATATATTTT
CDR3 protein: CASSTGGLVGNTIYF

V gene: TRBV28
clone size: -
J gene: TRBJ1-5
D gene: -
CDR3 length: 13
CDR3 DNA: TGTGCCAGCAGTTTGGGCGGGGATCAGCCCCAGCATTTT
CDR3 protein: CASSLGGDQPQHF

V gene: TRBV9
clone size: -
J gene: TRBJ2-1
D gene: -
CDR3 length: 15
CDR3 DNA: TGTGCCAGCAGCATTCAGACAGTGTCCTACAATGAGCAGTTCTTC
CDR3 protein: CASSIQTVSYNEQFF

V gene: TRBV19
clone size: -
J gene: TRBJ1-5
D gene: -
CDR3 length: 15
CDR3 DNA: TGTGCCAGTAGTGGACGACGGAAACGGGGGGAGGCCCAGCATTTT
CDR3 protein: CASSGRRKRGEAQHF

V gene: TRBV11-3
clone size: -
J gene: TRBJ2-1
D gene: TRBD2
CDR3 length: 16
CDR3 DNA: TGTGCCAGCAGCGCAAATAGCGGGGCCCCCTACAATGAGCAGTTCTTC
CDR3 protein: CASSANSGAPYNEQFF

V gene: TRBV11-2
clone size: -
J gene: TRBJ1-6
D gene: TRBD1
CDR3 length: 16
CDR3 DNA: TGTGCCAGCAGCCCAGACCGGGACAGGGGCTATTCACCCCTCCACTTT
CDR3 protein: CASSPDRDRGYSPLHF

V gene: TRBV27
clone size: -
J gene: TRBJ2-7
D gene: -
CDR3 length: 14
CDR3 DNA: TGTGCCAGCAGCCCCCGTGGGCAGGCCTACGAGCAGTACTTC
CDR3 protein: CASSPRGQAYEQYF

V gene: TRBV7-6
clone size: -
J gene: TRBJ2-3
D gene: -
CDR3 length: 17
CDR3 DNA: TGTGCCAGCAGTTTTCGGCCGCCTAGCGCCACCCCCTATACGCAGTATTTT
CDR3 protein: CASSFRPPSATPYTQYF